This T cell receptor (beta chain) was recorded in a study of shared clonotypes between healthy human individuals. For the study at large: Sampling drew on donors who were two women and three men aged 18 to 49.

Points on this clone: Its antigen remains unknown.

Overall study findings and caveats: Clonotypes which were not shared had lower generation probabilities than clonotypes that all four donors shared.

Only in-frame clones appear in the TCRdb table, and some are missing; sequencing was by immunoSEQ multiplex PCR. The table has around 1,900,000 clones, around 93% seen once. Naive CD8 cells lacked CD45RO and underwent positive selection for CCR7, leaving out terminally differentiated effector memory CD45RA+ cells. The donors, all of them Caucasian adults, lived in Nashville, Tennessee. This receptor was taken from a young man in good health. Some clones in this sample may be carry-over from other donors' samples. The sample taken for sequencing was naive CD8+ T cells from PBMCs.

The DNA of the CDR3 is TGTGCCAACAAGGACAGGTCCTACGAGCAGTACTTC. Amino acid sequence: CANKDRSYEQYF. The J gene is TRBJ2-7, the V gene TRBV6-5; 7 bases line up with TRBD1. The J segment lost 1 base and the V segment lost 10 bases, leaving 4 bases of the junction unmatched. The CDR3 consists of 12 residues. In germline, CDR1 is MNHEY, CDR2 SVGAGI.